Included here is one T cell receptor (beta chain) sequence, with context. V was cut by 0 bases and J by 4 bases, with 11 bases left in between. Looked up from germline, CDR1 is LGHNA and CDR2 is YNFKEQ. The CDR3 sequence is 15 residues long. The data were obtained in a study of T cells after yellow fever vaccination. Study-level information: SMART-Seq v4 Ultra Low Input served to prepare low-cell-number fractions.

TCRdb re-called the 5' RACE reads with MiXCR, one entry per CDR3 protein. The sample holds 250,000 to 350,000 distinct CDR3 sequences, roughly 7% seen once. The clonotype originates from a man between 18 and 29 years old who received the YFV17D yellow fever vaccine. V is TRBV4-2 and J is TRBJ2-3; possible D gene TRBD2, 6 bases. The specimen comprised PBMCs, sampled around 45 days after the first yellow fever vaccination. CDR3 protein: CASSQDKLAADTQYF. The CDR3, as DNA: TGTGCCAGCAGCCAAGATAAACTAGCCGCAGATACGCAGTATTTT.